The table lists the clone carrying this T cell receptor beta chain with many counts. The source of the sample is a study of blood T cell repertoires in COVID-19. Study in general: COVID-19 samples, acute and convalescent, were from the United States, Italy and Spain. T cells, B-cell-depleted T cells, or PBMCs provided the cDNA or gDNA that served as material.

V was clipped by 4 bases and J by 2 bases; unmatched bases: 6. The CDR3 extends over 15 amino acids. Germline V lookup: CDR1 SGDLS, CDR2 YYNGEE. In the authors' methods: Nucleated cell counts were estimated from reference gene primer amplification. The repertoire was sequenced with immunoSEQ multiplex PCR; TCRdb's copy has only in-frame clones and lacks some. D and trimming were read from the DNA, whereas the V and J calls and clone size are those reported in that table. The sample includes some 490,000 clones, 80% to 90% of them seen just once. The rearrangement joins TRBV9 to TRBJ1-2, with 9 bases that match TRBD1. This sequence originates from a human donor in a cohort sampled during active COVID-19. Sample: peripheral blood. In nucleotides, the CDR3 is TGTGCCAGCAGCTTTGGGACAGGGATAAACTATGGCTACACCTTC. Its translation is CASSFGTGINYGYTF. The full variable domain, its missing parts supplied by reference TRBV9 and TRBJ1-2, is DSGVTQTPKHLITATGQRVTLRCSPRSGDLSVYWYQQSLDQGLQFLIQYYNGEERAKGNILERFSAQQFPDLHSELNLSSLELGDSALYFCASSFGTGINYGYTFGSGTRLTVV.